Each of the 3 T cell receptor delta chains below was sequenced from the same sample in a study of γδ T cells in repeated Plasmodium falciparum infection. TCRdb redid the clone calls on the multiplex PCR reads with CATT. The data hold 50,000 to 55,000 delta-chain clones, with roughly 1.9% observed a single time. Vgamma9/Vdelta2+ and Vdelta2-negative gammadelta T cells were flow-sorted from PBMC for bulk sequencing. Sequencing was done on a sample of gamma-delta T cells from blood. All receptors come from a pool of human donors (malaria-infected and uninfected, not separated).

This rearrangement joins TRDV1 to TRDJ3; 7 bases align to TRDD3. Germline matching of the DNA provided the J gene here, since TCRdb leaves it blank. The CDR3 consists of 20 residues. Unmatched junction bases numbered 27, after V lost 2 bases and J lost 17 bases. CDR1 and CDR2 from the germline V gene are TSWWSYY and QGS. CDR3 region: CALGESLHMGIRWETRKMFF. The CDR3 nucleotides are TGTGCTCTTGGGGAATCGCTCCATATGGGGATAAGGTGGGAAACAAGAAAGATGTTTTTC.

This clone was seen a few times. The amino acid sequence in TCRdb belongs to a much larger clone and departs from this DNA's translation at residue 14, likely a sequencing read error; the sequence shown is translated from the DNA. The J gene is TRDJ1, the V gene TRDV2, with TRDD3 matching over 8 bases. No J gene is reported in TCRdb; it was inferred here by comparing the DNA with germline. This CDR3 has 18 residues. CDR1 and CDR2 from the germline V gene are GEAIGNYY and EKD. In DNA form, the CDR3 reads TGTGCCTGTGACACCGTACTGGGGGCCCTACGAAGTACCGAGAAACTCATCTTT. It specifies CACDTVLGALRSTEKLIF.

Turning to this clone: Given a far larger clone just one base away, this is likely a sequencing read error. The sample holds other DNA sequences that translate to the same CDR3. No J gene was called, and the V gene is TRDV2; the table gives TRDD3 as D, unverified against the DNA. Per the germline V gene, CDR1 is GEAIGNYY and CDR2 is EKD. CDR3 length equals 14 residues. This chain's CDR3 is CACDTLGTTDKLIF. Here the CDR3 DNA reads TGTGCCTGTGACACCCTGGGGACCACCGATAAACTCATCTTC.